This is a list of T cell receptor beta chains from one sample in a study of T cells in Graves' hyperthyroidism and ophthalmopathy. Using its own MiXCR run on the multiplex PCR reads, TCRdb lists one record per CDR3 protein. Here the sample spans some 500,000 distinct CDR3 sequences, around 22% being singletons. Sequenced material: blood. The origin of the receptors is a woman younger than 45 with Graves' ophthalmopathy. Both conserved end residues are part of each CDR3. D genes are given only for firm matches. Clone sizes are given selectively: once, few, many, or a class where the clone is expanded.

CDR3	DNA	D	V	size	J
CASQQGNSPLHF	TGTGCCAGCCAGCAGGGGAATTCACCCCTCCACTTT	.	TRBV28	few	TRBJ1-6
CATSRGSQPQHF	TGTGCCACCAGCAGAGGATCTCAGCCCCAGCATTTT	.	TRBV15	many	TRBJ1-5
CASSHSERGPYTF	TGTGCCAGCAGCCATTCGGAGAGGGGCCCCTACACCTTC	.	TRBV14	few	TRBJ1-2
CASSIPQGGYGYTF	TGTGCCAGTAGTATCCCACAGGGTGGGTATGGCTACACCTTC	.	TRBV19	many	TRBJ1-2
CASSYSTRGTYGYTF	TGTGCCAGCAGTTACTCGACTCGGGGGACCTATGGCTACACCTTC	.	TRBV6-5	many	TRBJ1-2
CSASKAGSYEQYF	TGCAGTGCTAGTAAGGCGGGGTCCTACGAGCAGTACTTC	.	TRBV20-1	many	TRBJ2-7
CATSRDRRDRLTGIVTEAFF	TGTGCCACCAGCAGAGATCGCCGGGACAGGCTAACCGGTATAGTCACTGAAGCTTTCTTT	TRBD1	TRBV15	.	TRBJ1-1
CATSRDIGKNTEAFF	TGTGCCACCAGCAGAGACATAGGCAAGAACACTGAAGCTTTCTTT	.	TRBV15	few	TRBJ1-1
CASGTDAYEQYF	TGTGCCAGCGGGACAGATGCCTACGAGCAGTACTTC	TRBD1	TRBV2	few	TRBJ2-7
CSVGIPSGEQYF	TGCAGCGTTGGAATCCCATCCGGCGAGCAGTACTTC	.	TRBV29-1	.	TRBJ2-7
CSARIGGDTPLHF	TGCAGTGCTAGAATCGGCGGAGATACACCCCTCCACTTT	.	TRBV20-1	many	TRBJ1-6
CASITGGTEAFF	TGTGCCAGCATCACAGGGGGCACTGAAGCTTTCTTT	TRBD1	TRBV28	many	TRBJ1-1
CASRDRSGETQYF	TGTGCCAGCAGAGACAGGTCGGGAGAGACCCAGTACTTC	.	TRBV6-2/TRBV6-3	many	TRBJ2-5
CSARDPGQDPEAFF	TGCAGTGCTAGAGATCCGGGACAGGACCCTGAAGCTTTCTTT	TRBD1	TRBV20-1	.	TRBJ1-1
CASSFRGYRVTGEQYF	TGTGCCAGCAGTTTTCGTGGGTATAGGGTAACGGGGGAGCAGTACTTC	.	TRBV28	few	TRBJ2-7
CASSLALRQLF	TGTGCCAGCAGTTTAGCGCTTCGACAGTTGTTT	.	TRBV12-3/TRBV12-4	.	TRBJ1-1
CASGRQGTYEQYF	TGCGCCAGCGGTCGACAGGGCACCTACGAGCAGTACTTC	TRBD1	TRBV10-1	.	TRBJ2-7
CAGAIAGGETQYF	TGTGCCGGAGCGATAGCGGGAGGGGAGACCCAGTACTTC	TRBD2	TRBV30	.	TRBJ2-5
CASSEVPNQPQHF	TGTGCCAGCAGCGAGGTTCCTAATCAGCCCCAGCATTTT	.	TRBV6-1	.	TRBJ1-5
CSASPSYGYTF	TGCAGTGCTAGCCCATCTTATGGCTACACCTTC	.	TRBV20-1	many	TRBJ1-2
CSAGGTRETQYF	TGCAGTGCTGGGGGGACTAGGGAGACCCAGTACTTC	TRBD2	TRBV20-1	few	TRBJ2-5
CASSGSDMVNTEAFF	TGTGCCAGCAGCGGATCGGACATGGTGAACACTGAAGCTTTCTTT	.	TRBV2	.	TRBJ1-1
CASRARGLEQYF	TGTGCCAGCAGGGCTCGGGGGCTCGAGCAGTACTTC	.	TRBV2	many	TRBJ2-7
CASSRGTGLGGANQPQHF	TGCGCCAGCAGCAGAGGGACAGGCCTAGGGGGGGCGAACCAGCCCCAGCATTTT	TRBD1	TRBV4-1	.	TRBJ1-5
CSARRQGFESPLHF	TGCAGTGCTAGGCGACAAGGCTTCGAATCACCCCTCCACTTT	.	TRBV20-1	many	TRBJ1-6
CAWSRRWGNHMNTEAFF	TGTGCCTGGAGTAGGCGTTGGGGTAACCACATGAACACTGAAGCTTTCTTT	.	TRBV30	.	TRBJ1-1
CASSFVRDGYTF	TGTGCCAGCAGTTTCGTCAGGGATGGCTACACCTTC	.	TRBV6-2/TRBV6-3	many	TRBJ1-2